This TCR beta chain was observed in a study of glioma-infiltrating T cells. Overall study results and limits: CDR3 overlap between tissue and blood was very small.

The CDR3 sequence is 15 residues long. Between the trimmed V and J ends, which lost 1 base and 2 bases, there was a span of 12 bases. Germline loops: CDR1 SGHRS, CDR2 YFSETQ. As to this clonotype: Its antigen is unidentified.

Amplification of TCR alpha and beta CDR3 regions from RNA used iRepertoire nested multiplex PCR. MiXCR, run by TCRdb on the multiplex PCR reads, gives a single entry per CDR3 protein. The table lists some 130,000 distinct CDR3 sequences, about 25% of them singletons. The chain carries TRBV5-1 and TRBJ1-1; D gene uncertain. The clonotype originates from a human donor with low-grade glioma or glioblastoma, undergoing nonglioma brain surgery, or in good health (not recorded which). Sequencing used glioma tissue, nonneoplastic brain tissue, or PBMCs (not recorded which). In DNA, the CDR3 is TGCGCCAGCAGCTTGAAGGCAGCCGAAAACACTGAAGCTTTCTTT. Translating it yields CASSLKAAENTEAFF.